This TCR beta chain was found in a study of response to subunit inactivated influenza vaccine. Study results and limitations: Authors suggested seasonal influenza vaccinations each recruit few new T cells.

This clonotype came up a few times. Its cognate antigen is unknown. MiXCR, run by TCRdb on the RT-PCR reads, gives a single entry per CDR3 protein. This table has over 400,000 distinct CDR3 sequences, approximately 12% appearing once. Germline CDR1 reads MRHNA; CDR2 reads SNTAGT. CDR3 length equals 14 residues. V was pared by 7 bases and J by 6 bases, with 9 bases of the junction left unmatched. Sequenced material: PBMCs from blood, taken 45 days after vaccination. The chain has TRBV6-4 and TRBJ1-1, with 9 bases identical to TRBD1. The TCR sequence derives from a man aged 50-60 years who received an inactivated influenza vaccine. CDR3 nucleotide sequence: TGTGCCAGCAAGCCGGGACAGGGTTACCCTGAAGCTTTCTTT. It specifies CASKPGQGYPEAFF.